The 16 T cell receptor beta chains given below trace back to one sample, sequenced in a study of T cells expressing NK-cell markers. TCRdb re-analyzed the 5' RACE reads; it lists each CDR3 protein once, without DNA. This listing includes approximately 550,000 distinct CDR3 sequences. Source material: blood T cells: a sorted CD56 or NKG2C T cell subset, CD4+ or CD8+ T cells, or bulk PBMC T cells (not recorded which). These receptors were taken from a man aged 18 to 30 in good health.

The genes are TRBV5-1 and TRBJ2-6; TCRdb gives TRBD1 as the D gene, but with no DNA this cannot be confirmed. CDR3 length: 15 residues. Looked up from germline, CDR1 is SGHRS and CDR2 is YFSETQ. Here the CDR3 reads CASSPGRGGANVLTF.

The chain has TRBV18 and TRBJ1-2; TCRdb's D call, TRBD1, is unchecked because there is no DNA. CDR1 KGHSH and CDR2 LQKENI come from the germline V gene. The CDR3 covers 14 residues. CDR3 region: CASSPSQGNYGYTF.

The chain joins TRBV7-2 to TRBJ2-4; the D call from TCRdb, TRBD1, cannot be confirmed without DNA. The CDR3 consists of 16 residues. The V gene's germline CDR1 is SGHTA and CDR2 FQGNSA. This CDR3 is CASSLFGAGGKNIQYF.

The chain recombines TRBV27 with TRBJ2-3; there is no DNA to check the TCRdb D call of TRBD1. The CDR3 consists of 12 residues. Germline CDR1 MNHEY, CDR2 SMNVEV (reference sequence). The CDR3 sequence is CASGTRDRGSTF.

V is TRBV5-1 and J is TRBJ2-3; TCRdb selects TRBD1, and the lack of DNA leaves this call unchecked. The CDR3 length is 15 residues. CDR1 is SGHRS and CDR2 is YFSETQ in the germline V gene. The CDR3 region is CASSSLDPLGDTQYF.

This chain joins TRBV7-9 and TRBJ2-3; no DNA is available, so the TRBD2 call from TCRdb remains unchecked. CDR3 length equals 15 residues. From germline, CDR1 is SEHNR and CDR2 FQNEAQ (reference sequence). CDR3 sequence reads: CASSSSFLAGDTQYF.

The rearrangement uses TRBV12-3 or TRBV12-4 and TRBJ2-1; no DNA is available, so the TRBD2 call from TCRdb remains unchecked. The CDR3 totals 18 residues. CDR3: CASSPSHLAGGPGNEQFF.

The V call is TRBV7-9, the J call TRBJ2-7; the TCRdb call, TRBD1, lacks DNA for checking. The V gene's germline CDR1 is SEHNR and CDR2 FQNEAQ (reference sequence). The CDR3 loop spans 16 amino acids. The CDR3 protein is CASSFVGGQGSYEQYF.

This chain uses TRBV18 with TRBJ2-7; TCRdb's D call, TRBD2, is unchecked because there is no DNA. In germline, CDR1 is KGHSH, CDR2 LQKENI. The CDR3 length is 16 residues. The CDR3 protein is CASSPPVSGGAYEQYF.

V and J are TRBV6-1 and TRBJ2-7; the TRBD1 assignment by TCRdb is unverifiable without DNA. The CDR3 runs 16 residues. Germline assignment: CDR1 MNHNS and CDR2 SASEGT. CDR3: CASREDPGQVIYEQYF.

This chain links TRBV3-1 with TRBJ2-7; as DNA is missing, the TRBD1 call by TCRdb cannot be tested. CDR1 is LGHDT, CDR2 YNNKEL, per germline (reference sequence). This CDR3 region has 15 residues. CDR3 sequence reads: CASSHLGQGKYEQYF.

CDR3 amino acids: CASSRGASADTQYF. The chain joins TRBV5-1 to TRBJ2-3. Germline loops: CDR1 SGHRS, CDR2 YFSETQ. This CDR3 has 14 amino acids.

J is TRBJ1-4 and V is TRBV2; TCRdb indicates TRBD1, and absent DNA this call remains unverified. Germline CDR1 is SNHLY and CDR2 is FYNNEI. CDR3 length: 15 residues. The CDR3 is CASSEGGQGREKLFF. Drawing the rest from reference TRBV2 and TRBJ1-4, the complete variable domain is EPEVTQTPSHQVTQMGQEVILRCVPISNHLYFYWYRQILGQKVEFLVSFYNNEISEKSEIFDDQFSVERPDGSNFTLKIRSTKLEDSAMYFCASSEGGQGREKLFFGSGTQLSVL.

The V and J genes are TRBV20-1 and TRBJ1-5. Germline lookup yields CDR1 DFQATT and CDR2 SNEGSKA (reference sequence). The CDR3 is 14 amino acids. The CDR3 protein is CSTPNEGSNQPQHF.

The chain carries TRBV5-5 and TRBJ2-7; TCRdb's assignment of TRBD2 cannot be checked, as there is no DNA. Germline CDR1 is SGHKS and CDR2 is YYEKEE (reference sequence). This CDR3 region has 13 residues. This chain's CDR3 is CASALAGIDEQYF.

The chain employs TRBV15 and TRBJ2-1. The CDR3 is made up of 16 amino acids. Germline loops: CDR1 LNHNV, CDR2 YYDKDF (reference sequence). The CDR3 region is CATSRDGGRTYNEQFF.